The present T cell receptor beta chain was sequenced within a study of T cell repertoires in cytomegalovirus infection. Turning to the study itself: Alongside well-studied HLA-B-restricted CMV epitopes, recently identified HLA-C-restricted CMV epitopes were also used. In public TCR beta signatures, there were indications of both CMV infection and matching HLA type. Study observations and caveats: CMV-specific TCR beta clonotypes restricted by HLA-C were the ones dominating the ex vivo response. Cumulative frequency of public TCR beta families picked out carriers of CMV plus the relevant HLA.

TCRdb independently ran MiXCR on the reads; one entry per CDR3 protein. In the table there are 650,000 to 900,000 distinct CDR3 sequences, around a third of which are singletons. In its sample, this clonotype was seen a few times. Its antigen is not identified. The CDR3 is 12 residues long. CDR1 is SGHNT and CDR2 is YYREEE in the germline V gene (reference sequence). The V end lost 3 bases, the J end lost 6 bases, and 7 bases lay between the germline ends. The chain uses TRBV5-4 and TRBJ1-3; no definite D call. The starting material was cultured CD8+ T cells from PBMCs, obtained from culture after CMV antigen stimulation. This receptor was taken from a human donor in good health (CMV status not recorded). Some clones in this sample may be carry-over from other donors' samples. The DNA for the CDR3 is TGTGCCAGCAGCTCGCCCGAAAACACCATATATTTT. Translating gives CASSSPENTIYF.